Below, 2 T cell receptor beta chains from the same sample are listed, as sequenced in a study of OX40 agonist ivuxolimab in advanced cancers. TCRdb keeps only in-frame clones here, not all; method: immunoSEQ multiplex PCR. The table shows tens of thousands of clones, with 80% to 90% occurring only once. Material: CD4+ or CD8+ T cells sorted from blood, obtained in a trial of the OX40 agonist ivuxolimab. The receptors originated from an adult with an advanced solid tumor such as melanoma, head and neck, liver or kidney cancer.

This chain uses TRBV7-3 with TRBJ2-1, with 8 bases lining up with TRBD2. The germline gives CDR1 SGHTA, CDR2 FQGTGA. Trimming removed 5 bases from V and 9 bases from J; junction bases left unmatched: 6. The CDR3 is 13 amino acids. CDR3 loop: CASSRAGDLEQFF. CDR3 DNA sequence: TGTGCCAGCAGCAGAGCGGGAGATCTTGAGCAGTTCTTC.

The CDR3: CASRTAAGGTDTQYF. The CDR3 region has the DNA TGCGCCAGCCGTACCGCGGCGGGAGGGACAGATACGCAGTATTTT. This rearrangement joins TRBV5-1 to TRBJ2-3; 9 bases line up with TRBD2. J was trimmed by 3 bases and V by 7 bases; bases with no gene match: 9. Germline CDR1 is SGHRS and CDR2 is YFSETQ. The CDR3 covers 15 residues.